The entry below describes one T cell receptor (beta chain). The sample belongs to a study of blood T cell repertoires in COVID-19. The CDR3 is made up of 16 amino acids. The V gene lost 6 bases and the J gene lost 3 bases, with 19 bases spanning the gap. Germline-derived CDR1 and CDR2 are SGHDN and FVKESK. Measured with immunoSEQ multiplex PCR; TCRdb has only the in-frame clones, and not every one. The table shows 90,000 to 130,000 clones, with around 83% occurring only once. The TCR was taken from a man aged 65 to 79 with acute or convalescent COVID-19. The chain carries TRBV14 and TRBJ2-3, with D tentatively TRBD2 (5 bases). Sequencing was performed on peripheral blood. CDR3 sequence reads: CASSRFTGIVTDTQYF. CDR3 bases: TGTGCCAGCAGTCGATTTACGGGAATCGTAACAGATACGCAGTATTTT.